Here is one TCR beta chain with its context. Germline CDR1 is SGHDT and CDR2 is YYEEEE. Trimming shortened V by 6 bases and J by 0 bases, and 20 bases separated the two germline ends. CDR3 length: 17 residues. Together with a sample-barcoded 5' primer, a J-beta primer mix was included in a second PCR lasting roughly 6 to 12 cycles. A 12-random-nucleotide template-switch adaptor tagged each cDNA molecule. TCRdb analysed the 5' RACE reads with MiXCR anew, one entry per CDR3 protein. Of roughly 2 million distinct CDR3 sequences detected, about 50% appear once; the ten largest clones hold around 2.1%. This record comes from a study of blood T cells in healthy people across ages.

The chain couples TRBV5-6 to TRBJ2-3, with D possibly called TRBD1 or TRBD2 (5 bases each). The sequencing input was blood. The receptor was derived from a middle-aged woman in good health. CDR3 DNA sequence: TGTGCCAGCACCGATCTTCCGGGACGGGCTAGCACAGATACGCAGTATTTT. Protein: CASTDLPGRASTDTQYF.